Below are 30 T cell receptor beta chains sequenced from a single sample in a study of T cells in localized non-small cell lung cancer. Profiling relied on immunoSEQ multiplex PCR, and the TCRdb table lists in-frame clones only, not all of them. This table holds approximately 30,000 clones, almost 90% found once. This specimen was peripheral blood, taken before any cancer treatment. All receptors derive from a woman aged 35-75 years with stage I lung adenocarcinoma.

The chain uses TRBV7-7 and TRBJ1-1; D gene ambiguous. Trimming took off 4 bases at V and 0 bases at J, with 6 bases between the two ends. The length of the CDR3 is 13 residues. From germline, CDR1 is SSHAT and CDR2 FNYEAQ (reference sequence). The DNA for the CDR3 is TGTGCCAGCAGCTCTCAAATGAACACTGAAGCTTTCTTT. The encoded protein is CASSSQMNTEAFF.

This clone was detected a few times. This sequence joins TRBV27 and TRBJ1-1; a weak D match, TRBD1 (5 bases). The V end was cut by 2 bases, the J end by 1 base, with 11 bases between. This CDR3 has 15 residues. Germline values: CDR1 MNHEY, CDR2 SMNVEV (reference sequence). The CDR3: CASSLLGPPNTEAFF. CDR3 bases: TGTGCCAGCAGTTTACTGGGGCCACCGAACACTGAAGCTTTCTTT.

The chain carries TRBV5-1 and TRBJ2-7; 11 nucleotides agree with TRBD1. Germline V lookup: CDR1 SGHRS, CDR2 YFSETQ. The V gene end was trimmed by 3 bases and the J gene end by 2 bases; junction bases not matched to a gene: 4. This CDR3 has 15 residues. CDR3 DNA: TGCGCCAGCAGCTCCGGGACAGGGGGGGCCTACGAGCAGTACTTC. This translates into CASSSGTGGAYEQYF.

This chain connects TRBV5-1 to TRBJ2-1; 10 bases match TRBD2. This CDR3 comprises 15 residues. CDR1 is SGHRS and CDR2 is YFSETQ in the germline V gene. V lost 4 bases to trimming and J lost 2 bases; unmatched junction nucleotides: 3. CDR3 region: CASSTSGEPYNEQFF. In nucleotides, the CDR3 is TGCGCCAGCAGCACTAGCGGGGAACCCTACAATGAGCAGTTCTTC.

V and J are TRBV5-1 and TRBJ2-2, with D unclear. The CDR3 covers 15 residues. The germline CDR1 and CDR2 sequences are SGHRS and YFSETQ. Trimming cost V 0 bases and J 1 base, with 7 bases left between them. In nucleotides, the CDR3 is TGCGCCAGCAGCTTGGAAGGCAGGAACACCGGGGAGCTGTTTTTT. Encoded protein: CASSLEGRNTGELFF.

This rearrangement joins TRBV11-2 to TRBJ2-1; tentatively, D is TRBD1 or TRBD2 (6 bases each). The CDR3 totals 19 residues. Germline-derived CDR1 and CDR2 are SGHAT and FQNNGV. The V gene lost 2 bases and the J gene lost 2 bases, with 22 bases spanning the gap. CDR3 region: CASSLHLGGQQLPYNEQFF. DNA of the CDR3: TGTGCCAGCAGCTTACACTTGGGGGGACAACAGCTACCCTACAATGAGCAGTTCTTC.

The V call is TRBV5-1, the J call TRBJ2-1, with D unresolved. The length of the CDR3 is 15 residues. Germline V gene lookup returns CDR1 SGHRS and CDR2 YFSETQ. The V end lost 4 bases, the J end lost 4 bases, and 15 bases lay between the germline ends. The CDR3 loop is CASSPAVDRYNEQFF. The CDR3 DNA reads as TGCGCCAGCAGCCCGGCGGTGGATCGATACAATGAGCAGTTCTTC.

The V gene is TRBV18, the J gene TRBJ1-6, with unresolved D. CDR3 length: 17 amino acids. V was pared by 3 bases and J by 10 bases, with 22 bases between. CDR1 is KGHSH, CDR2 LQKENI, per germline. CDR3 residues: CASSPVVSWVAGSPLHF. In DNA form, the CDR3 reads TGTGCCAGCTCACCGGTCGTCTCGTGGGTCGCGGGATCACCCCTCCACTTT.

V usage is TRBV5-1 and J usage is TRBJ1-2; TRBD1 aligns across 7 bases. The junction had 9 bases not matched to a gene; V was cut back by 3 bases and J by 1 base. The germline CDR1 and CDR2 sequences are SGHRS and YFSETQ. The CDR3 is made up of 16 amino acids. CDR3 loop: CASSSTGGGLNYGYTF. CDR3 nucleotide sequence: TGCGCCAGCAGCTCCACAGGAGGGGGCCTTAACTATGGCTACACCTTC.

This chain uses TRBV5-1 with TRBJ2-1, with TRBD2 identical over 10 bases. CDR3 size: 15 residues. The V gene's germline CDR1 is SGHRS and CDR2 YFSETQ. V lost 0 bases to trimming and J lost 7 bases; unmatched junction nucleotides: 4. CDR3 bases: TGCGCCAGCAGCTTGGAAGCGGGGGGGCTTAATGAGCAGTTCTTC. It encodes CASSLEAGGLNEQFF.

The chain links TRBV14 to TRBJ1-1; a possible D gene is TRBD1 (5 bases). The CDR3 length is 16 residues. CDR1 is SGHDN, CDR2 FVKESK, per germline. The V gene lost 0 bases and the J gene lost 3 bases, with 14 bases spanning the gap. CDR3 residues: CASSQDWGRRDTEAFF. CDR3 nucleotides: TGTGCCAGCAGCCAAGATTGGGGGAGAAGGGACACTGAAGCTTTCTTT.

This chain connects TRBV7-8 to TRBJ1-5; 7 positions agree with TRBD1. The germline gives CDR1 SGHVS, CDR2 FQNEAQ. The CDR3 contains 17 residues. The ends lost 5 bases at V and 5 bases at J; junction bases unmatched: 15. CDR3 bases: TGTGCCAGCAGCGTATCCAGATGGGACAGTAGAGATCAGCCCCAGCATTTT. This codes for CASSVSRWDSRDQPQHF.

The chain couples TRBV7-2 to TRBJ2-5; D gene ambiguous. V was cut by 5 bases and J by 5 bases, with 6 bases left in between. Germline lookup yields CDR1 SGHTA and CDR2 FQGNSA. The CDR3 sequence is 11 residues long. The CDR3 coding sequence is TGTGCCAGCAGCCCCTCGGAGACCCAGTACTTC. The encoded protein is CASSPSETQYF.

CDR3 nucleotide sequence: TGTGCCAGCAGCCCGGGGACATCCTCCAGGACTGAAGCTTTCTTT. Protein sequence: CASSPGTSSRTEAFF. This chain uses TRBV11-3 with TRBJ1-1; TRBD1 might be the D (6 bases). The length of the CDR3 is 15 residues. Trimming pared 5 bases from V and 5 bases from J, leaving 18 bases between. Looked up from germline, CDR1 is SGHNT and CDR2 is YENEEA.

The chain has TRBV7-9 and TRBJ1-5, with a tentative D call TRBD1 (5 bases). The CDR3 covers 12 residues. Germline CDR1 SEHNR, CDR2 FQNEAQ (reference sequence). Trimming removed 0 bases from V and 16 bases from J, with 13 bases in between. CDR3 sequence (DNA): TGTGCCAGCAGCTTAGCAGGGGCCCACCAACATTTT. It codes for CASSLAGAHQHF.

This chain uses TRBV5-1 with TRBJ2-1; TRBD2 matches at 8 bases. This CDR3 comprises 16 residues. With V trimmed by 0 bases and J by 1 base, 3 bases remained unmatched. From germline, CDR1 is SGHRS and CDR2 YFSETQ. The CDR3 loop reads CASSLGRGVSYNEQFF. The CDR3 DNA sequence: TGCGCCAGCAGCTTGGGGCGGGGGGTATCCTACAATGAGCAGTTCTTC.

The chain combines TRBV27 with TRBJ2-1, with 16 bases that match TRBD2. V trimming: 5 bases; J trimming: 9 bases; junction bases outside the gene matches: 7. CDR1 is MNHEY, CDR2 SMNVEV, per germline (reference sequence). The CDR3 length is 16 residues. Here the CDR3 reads CASSPGTSGGAGEQFF. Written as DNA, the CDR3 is TGTGCCAGCAGTCCCGGGACTAGCGGGGGGGCAGGTGAGCAGTTCTTC.

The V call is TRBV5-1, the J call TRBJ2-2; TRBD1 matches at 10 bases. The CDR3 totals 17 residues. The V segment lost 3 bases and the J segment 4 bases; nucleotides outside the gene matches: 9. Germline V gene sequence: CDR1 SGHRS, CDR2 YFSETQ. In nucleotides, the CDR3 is TGCGCCAGCAGCTGGACAGGGGGAATCGTAGGCACCGGGGAGCTGTTTTTT. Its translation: CASSWTGGIVGTGELFF. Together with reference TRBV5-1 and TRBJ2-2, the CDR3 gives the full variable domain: KAGVTQTPRYLIKTRGQQVTLSCSPISGHRSVSWYQQTPGQGLQFLFEYFSETQRNKGNFPGRFSGRQFSNSRSEMNVSTLELGDSALYLCASSWTGGIVGTGELFFGEGSRLTVL.

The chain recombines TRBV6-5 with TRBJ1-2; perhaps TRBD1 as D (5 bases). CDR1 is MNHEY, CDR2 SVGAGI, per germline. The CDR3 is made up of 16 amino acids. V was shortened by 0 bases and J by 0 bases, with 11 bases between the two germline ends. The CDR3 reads CASSYSYDRTNYGYTF. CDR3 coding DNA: TGTGCCAGCAGTTACTCTTACGACAGAACTAACTATGGCTACACCTTC.

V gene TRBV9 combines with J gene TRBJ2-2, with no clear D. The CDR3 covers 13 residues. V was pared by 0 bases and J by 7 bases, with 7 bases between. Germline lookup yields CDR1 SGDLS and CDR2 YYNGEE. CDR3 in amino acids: CASSVGSIGELFF. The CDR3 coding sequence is TGTGCCAGCAGCGTAGGGTCTATCGGGGAGCTGTTTTTT. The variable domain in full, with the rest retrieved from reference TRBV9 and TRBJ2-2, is DSGVTQTPKHLITATGQRVTLRCSPRSGDLSVYWYQQSLDQGLQFLIQYYNGEERAKGNILERFSAQQFPDLHSELNLSSLELGDSALYFCASSVGSIGELFFGEGSRLTVL.

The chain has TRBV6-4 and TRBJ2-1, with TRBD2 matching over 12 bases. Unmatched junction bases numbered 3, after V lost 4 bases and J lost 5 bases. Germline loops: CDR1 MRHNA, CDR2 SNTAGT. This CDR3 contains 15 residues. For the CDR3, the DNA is TGTGCCAGCAGTGGACTAGCGGGGGCCGACAATGAGCAGTTCTTC. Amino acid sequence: CASSGLAGADNEQFF.

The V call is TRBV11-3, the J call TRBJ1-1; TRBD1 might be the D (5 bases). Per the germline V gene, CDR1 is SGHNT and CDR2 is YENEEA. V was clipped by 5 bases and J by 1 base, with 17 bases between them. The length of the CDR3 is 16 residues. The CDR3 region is CASSPLAGLANTEAFF. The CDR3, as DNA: TGTGCCAGCAGCCCTTTAGCGGGGCTTGCGAACACTGAAGCTTTCTTT.

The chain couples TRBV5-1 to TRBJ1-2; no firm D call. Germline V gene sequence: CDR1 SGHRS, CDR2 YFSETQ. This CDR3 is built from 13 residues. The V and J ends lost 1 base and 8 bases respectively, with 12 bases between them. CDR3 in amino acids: CASSLYGEEGYTF. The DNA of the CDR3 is TGCGCCAGCAGCTTGTATGGGGAGGAAGGCTACACCTTC.

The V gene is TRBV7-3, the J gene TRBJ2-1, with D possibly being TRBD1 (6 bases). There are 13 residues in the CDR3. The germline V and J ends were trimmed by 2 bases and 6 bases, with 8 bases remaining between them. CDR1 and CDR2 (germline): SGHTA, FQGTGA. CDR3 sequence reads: CASSLGQINEQFF. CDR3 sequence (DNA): TGTGCCAGCAGCTTAGGACAGATCAATGAGCAGTTCTTC. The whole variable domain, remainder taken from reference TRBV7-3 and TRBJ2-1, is GAGVSQTPSNKVTEKGKYVELRCDPISGHTALYWYRQSLGQGPEFLIYFQGTGAADDSGLPNDRFFAVRPEGSVSTLKIQRTERGDSAVYLCASSLGQINEQFFGPGTRLTVL.

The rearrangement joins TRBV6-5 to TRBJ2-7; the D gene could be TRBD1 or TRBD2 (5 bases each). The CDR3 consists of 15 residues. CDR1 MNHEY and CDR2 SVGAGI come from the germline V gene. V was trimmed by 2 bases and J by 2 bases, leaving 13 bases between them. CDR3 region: CASSYDGTATYEQYF. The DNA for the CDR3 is TGTGCCAGCAGTTACGACGGGACCGCTACCTACGAGCAGTACTTC.

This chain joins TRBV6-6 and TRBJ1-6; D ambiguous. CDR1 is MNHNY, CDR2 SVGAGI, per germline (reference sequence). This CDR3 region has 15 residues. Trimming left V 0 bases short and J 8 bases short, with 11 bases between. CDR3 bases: TGTGCCAGCAGTTACTCGATCGGTGTGGATTCACCCCTCCACTTT. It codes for CASSYSIGVDSPLHF.

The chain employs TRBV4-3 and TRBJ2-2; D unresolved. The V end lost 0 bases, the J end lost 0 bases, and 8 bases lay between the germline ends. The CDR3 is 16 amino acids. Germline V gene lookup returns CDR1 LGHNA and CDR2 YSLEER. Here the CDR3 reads CASSQEISTNTGELFF. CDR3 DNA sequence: TGCGCCAGCAGCCAAGAAATATCCACGAACACCGGGGAGCTGTTTTTT.

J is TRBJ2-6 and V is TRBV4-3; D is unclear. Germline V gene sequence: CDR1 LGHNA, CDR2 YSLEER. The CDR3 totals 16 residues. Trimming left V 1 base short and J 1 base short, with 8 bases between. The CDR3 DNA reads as TGCGCCAGCAGCCAAGCTTGGGGTTCTGGGGCCAACGTCCTGACTTTC. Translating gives CASSQAWGSGANVLTF.

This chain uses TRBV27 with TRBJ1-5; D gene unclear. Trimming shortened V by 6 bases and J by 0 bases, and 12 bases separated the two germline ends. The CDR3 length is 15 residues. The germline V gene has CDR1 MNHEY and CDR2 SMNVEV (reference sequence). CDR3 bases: TGTGCCAGCAGCTCCGGGCGGAGTAGCAATCAGCCCCAGCATTTT. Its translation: CASSSGRSSNQPQHF.

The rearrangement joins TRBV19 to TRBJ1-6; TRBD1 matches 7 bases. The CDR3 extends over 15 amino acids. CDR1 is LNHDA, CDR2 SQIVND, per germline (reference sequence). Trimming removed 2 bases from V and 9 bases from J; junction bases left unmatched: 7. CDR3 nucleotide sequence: TGTGCCAGTAGTATATCTGGACAGGTCGCTTCACCCCTCCACTTT. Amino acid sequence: CASSISGQVASPLHF.